This T cell receptor beta chain emerged from a study of blood T cell repertoires in COVID-19. Background on the study: Nucleic acid was either cDNA or gDNA, and it came from T cells, B-cell-depleted T cells, or PBMCs.

CDR3 length equals 15 residues. Trimming at V came to 6 bases and at J to 5 bases, leaving 13 bases not matched to a gene. Germline loops: CDR1 KGHSH, CDR2 LQKENI. This clone was observed once. Under the authors' procedure: The assay estimated nucleated cells by amplifying reference gene primers. Generated by immunoSEQ multiplex PCR, the TCRdb table keeps only in-frame clones and is missing some. V, J and clone size derive from that table, while D and trimming were established from the DNA sequence. Here the sample spans approximately 100,000 clones, more than 60% being singletons. The sample comprised peripheral blood. The genes are TRBV18 and TRBJ2-7, with TRBD2 matching over 7 bases. The TCR was taken from a man aged 65 to 79 with active or convalescent COVID-19. The CDR3 spells CASSPGTGGRNEQYF. The DNA of the CDR3 is TGTGCCAGCTCTCCCGGGACGGGAGGACGGAACGAGCAGTACTTC.